What follows are 10 T cell receptor beta chains derived from one specimen sequenced in a study of read filtering for tumor transcriptome and immune sequencing. This library used around 400 ng RNA and molecular barcoded adaptors spanning alpha/delta and beta/gamma chains. TCRdb ran MiXCR on the reads and lists one entry per CDR3 protein. Of over 45,000 distinct CDR3 sequences detected, around 21% appear once; the ten largest clones hold over 35%. Material for sequencing was a population of CD138-negative cells sorted from bone marrow. The receptors originated from a donor at least 40 years old with multiple myeloma.

At least ten counts were recorded for this clonotype. The rearrangement joins TRBV29-1 to TRBJ2-3, with 7 bases that match TRBD2. CDR1 is SQVTM and CDR2 is ANQGSEA in the germline V gene. CDR3 length: 11 amino acids. Unmatched junction bases numbered 4, after V lost 5 bases and J lost 8 bases. The CDR3 loop is CSVSGGGTQYF. Written as DNA, the CDR3 is TGCAGCGTTTCGGGAGGAGGTACGCAGTATTTT.

For this clonotype: A read error may be the cause here, since a much bigger clone is one base away. The J gene is TRBJ2-5, the V gene TRBV25-1; 7 bases are a match to TRBD2. The V gene end was trimmed by 11 bases and the J gene end by 2 bases; junction bases not matched to a gene: 17. CDR1 and CDR2 from the germline V gene are MGHDK and SYGVNS. This CDR3 has 16 residues. The CDR3 DNA sequence: TGTGCCTGTAGTGACAGCAGCGGGGCGATTCAAGAGACCCAGTACTTC. Translation gives CACSDSSGAIQETQYF.

This clonotype was seen many times. The V gene is TRBV5-6, the J gene TRBJ2-3; D perhaps matches TRBD2 (6 bases). CDR1 SGHDT and CDR2 YYEEEE come from the germline V gene. The CDR3 runs to 18 residues. Trimming left V 4 bases short and J 4 bases short, with 25 bases between. CDR3 protein: CASSGRASLAPWSDTQYF. CDR3 in DNA: TGTGCCAGCAGCGGACGCGCGTCACTAGCTCCCTGGTCAGATACGCAGTATTTT.

Details on this clonotype: A much larger clone sits a single nucleotide away, making a read error possible. The V gene is TRBV12-3 or TRBV12-4, the J gene TRBJ2-5; TRBD2 agrees at 8 bases. CDR3 length: 14 residues. J lost 5 bases, V lost 7 bases, and 9 bases had no gene match. The CDR3 bases are TGTGCCAGCACCGAACTAGCGGCTGACGAGACCCAGTACTTC. Translation: CASTELAADETQYF.

This clonotype was seen ten or more times. The J gene is TRBJ2-7, the V gene TRBV14; TRBD2 aligns across 7 bases. V gave up 4 bases and J gave up 4 bases; unmatched junction bases: 19. The germline gives CDR1 SGHDN, CDR2 FVKESK. The CDR3 loop spans 18 amino acids. CDR3 in DNA: TGTGCCAGCAGCCCGTGGGGAGGGCCTGGCGGGAGAGGATACGAGCAGTACTTC. It yields the protein CASSPWGGPGGRGYEQYF.

In the case of this clonotype: This is likely an artifact of a read error, given a far larger clone one base away. This rearrangement joins TRBV7-3 to TRBJ2-7; D perhaps matches TRBD1 (5 bases). Deletions cut 5 bases from V and 0 bases from J, with 14 bases between. CDR1 and CDR2 from the germline V gene are SGHTA and FQGTGA. CDR3 length: 15 residues. The CDR3 region has the DNA TGTGCCAGCAGCCCGCCGAGACAGAGCTCCTACGAGCAGTACGTC. As protein: CASSPPRQSSYEQYV.

This clonotype was seen ten or more times. The rearrangement uses TRBV18 and TRBJ2-2, with D uncertain. The length of the CDR3 is 15 residues. Germline lookup yields CDR1 KGHSH and CDR2 LQKENI. Trimming cost V 2 bases and J 1 base, with 8 bases left between them. CDR3 loop: CASSPGLQNTGELFF. For the CDR3, the DNA is TGTGCCAGCTCACCAGGGTTACAGAACACCGGGGAGCTGTTTTTT.

This clonotype has ten or more counts. The chain combines TRBV11-2 with TRBJ2-1; D is perhaps TRBD2 (6 bases). V lost 0 bases, J lost 5 bases, and 14 bases lay in between. CDR3 length: 16 amino acids. Germline V lookup: CDR1 SGHAT, CDR2 FQNNGV. CDR3 nucleotide sequence: TGTGCCAGCAGCTTAGAACTAGCTAAGAGGGACAATGAGCAGTTCTTC. It codes for CASSLELAKRDNEQFF. Full variable domain (missing parts from reference TRBV11-2 and TRBJ2-1): EAGVAQSPRYKIIEKRQSVAFWCNPISGHATLYWYQQILGQGPKLLIQFQNNGVVDDSQLPKDRFSAERLKGVDSTLKIQPAKLEDSAVYLCASSLELAKRDNEQFFGPGTRLTVL.

Only one count was recorded for this clonotype. This may come from a read error, since a much larger clone is one base off. The rearrangement uses TRBV28 and TRBJ1-5; D ambiguous. V dropped 6 bases and J dropped 3 bases, with 12 bases sitting between them. The germline CDR1 and CDR2 sequences are MDHEN and SYDVKM. The CDR3 sequence is 14 residues long. The CDR3 nucleotides read TGTGCCAGCAGGGTGGGGTCTATCAATCAGCCCCAGCATTTT. The encoded protein is CASRVGSINQPQHF. The variable domain in full, completed from reference TRBV28 and TRBJ1-5, reads DVKVTQSSRYLVKRTGEKVFLECVQDMDHENMFWYRQDPGLGLRLIYFSYDVKMKEKGDIPEGYSVSREKKERFSLILESASTNQTSMYLCASRVGSINQPQHFGDGTRLSIL.

Points on this clonotype: This clone may be a read error of a much larger clone one base away. The chain links TRBV4-1 to TRBJ2-2; 8 bases align to TRBD1. The CDR3 has 17 residues. Germline trimming cut 4 bases from V and 6 bases from J; bases unmatched to any gene: 13. Per germline, CDR1 MGHRA and CDR2 YSYEKL. CDR3 region: CASSLIWGRGRPGELFF. CDR3 nucleotides: TGCGCCAGCAGCCTAATCTGGGGCAGGGGGCGCCCCGGGGAGCTGTTTTTT.